This T cell receptor beta chain is drawn from a study of cytomegalovirus exposure and HLA in healthy donors. Looking at the study overall: Early on, a data release was issued that held approximately 92 million unique TCRs from HLA-typed donors. Study-wide results and caveats: Later on, an analysis tied around 17,000 TCR beta sequences to HLA alleles at 0.05 false discovery rate. The authors assumed roughly uniform sequencing depth across donors for presence/absence analyses.

Notes on this clone: Its antigen is unknown.

Losses at the gene ends were 0 bases for V and 2 bases for J; bases not matched to a gene: 5. The CDR3 sequence is 16 residues long. CDR1 and CDR2 from the germline V gene are LGHNA and YNFKEQ. Amplification used 60 Vbeta primers and 13 Jbeta primers. Profiling relied on immunoSEQ multiplex PCR, and the TCRdb table lists in-frame clones only, not all of them. The sample records about 200,000 clones, approximately 86% being singletons. The rearrangement joins TRBV4-2 to TRBJ2-7; 9 nucleotides line up with TRBD2. The receptor's source is a woman aged 25-40 years in good health and CMV-seronegative. The sequencing input was PBMCs. The CDR3 protein is CASSQDEASGAYEQYF. CDR3 coding DNA: TGTGCCAGCAGCCAAGACGAGGCTAGCGGGGCCTACGAGCAGTACTTC.